This T cell receptor beta chain comes out of a study of early T cells in non-severe SARS-CoV-2 infection. Across the study: The study sequenced bulk RNA from unsorted whole blood, with chains unpaired.

The study, taken as a whole, reports: VDJdb matching skewed toward anti-spike CD8 responses, missing private and CD4 specificities.

This clonotype was observed at least ten times. Its antigen is still unknown. Per the germline V gene, CDR1 is SGHAT and CDR2 is FQNNGV. V dropped 5 bases and J dropped 3; count of bases not matched to a gene: 4. This CDR3 contains 13 residues. TCRdb re-derived calls from the 5' RACE reads in MiXCR, one entry per CDR3 protein. The repertoire holds around 53,000 distinct CDR3 sequences, roughly 7.7% seen once, with 5.8% in the top ten. The sequencing input was whole blood. This receptor was identified in an adult who was a healthcare worker with PCR-confirmed SARS-CoV-2 infection or an uninfected control (not recorded which). The gene calls are TRBV11-2 and TRBJ2-7; 7 bases match TRBD2. The CDR3 coding sequence is TGTGCCAGCAGCCCAGGACTAGACTACGAGCAGTACTTC. Translated, it gives CASSPGLDYEQYF. Supplemented by reference TRBV11-2 and TRBJ2-7, the full variable domain reads EAGVAQSPRYKIIEKRQSVAFWCNPISGHATLYWYQQILGQGPKLLIQFQNNGVVDDSQLPKDRFSAERLKGVDSTLKIQPAKLEDSAVYLCASSPGLDYEQYFGPGTRLTVT.